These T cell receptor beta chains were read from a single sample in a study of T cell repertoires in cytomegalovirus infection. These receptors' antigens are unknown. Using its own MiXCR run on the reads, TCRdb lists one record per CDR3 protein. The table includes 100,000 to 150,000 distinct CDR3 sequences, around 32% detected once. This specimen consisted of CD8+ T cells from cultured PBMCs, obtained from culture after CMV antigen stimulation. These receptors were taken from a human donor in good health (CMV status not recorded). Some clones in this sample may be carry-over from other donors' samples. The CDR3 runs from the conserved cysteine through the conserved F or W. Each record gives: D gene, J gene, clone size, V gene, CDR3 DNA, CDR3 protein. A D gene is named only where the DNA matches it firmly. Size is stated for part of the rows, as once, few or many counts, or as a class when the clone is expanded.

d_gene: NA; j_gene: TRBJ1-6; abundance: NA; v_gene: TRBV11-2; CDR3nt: TGTGCCAGCAGCTCTAATTATTCACCCCTCCACTTT; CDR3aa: CASSSNYSPLHF
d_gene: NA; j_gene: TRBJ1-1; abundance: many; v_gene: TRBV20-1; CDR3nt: TGCAGTGCTAGAGTCACACAGGGGAACACTGAAGCTTTCTTT; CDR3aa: CSARVTQGNTEAFF
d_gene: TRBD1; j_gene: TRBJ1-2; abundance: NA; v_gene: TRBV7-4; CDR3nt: TGTGCCAGCAGCCCCGGGACAGGGAATCGCTACACCTTC; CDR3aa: CASSPGTGNRYTF
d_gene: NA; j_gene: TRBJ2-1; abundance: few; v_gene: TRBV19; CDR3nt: TGTGCCAGTAGTATTCGGGCGAGCTCCTACAATGAGCAGTTCTTC; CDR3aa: CASSIRASSYNEQFF
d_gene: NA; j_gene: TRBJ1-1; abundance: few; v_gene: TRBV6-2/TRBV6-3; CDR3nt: TGTGCCAGCAGTTATACAGGGAACACTGAAGCTTTCTTT; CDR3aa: CASSYTGNTEAFF
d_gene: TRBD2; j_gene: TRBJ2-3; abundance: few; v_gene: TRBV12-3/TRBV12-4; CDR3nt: TGTGCCAGCAGGACACTAGCGGGGCCTTACACAGATACGCAGTATTTT; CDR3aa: CASRTLAGPYTDTQYF
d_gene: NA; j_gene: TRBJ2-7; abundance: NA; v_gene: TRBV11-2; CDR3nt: TGTGCCAGCAGCTTAGACGGACGTATGACCTCCTACGAGCAGTACTTC; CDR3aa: CASSLDGRMTSYEQYF
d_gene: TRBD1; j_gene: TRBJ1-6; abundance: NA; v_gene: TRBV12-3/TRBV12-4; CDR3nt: TGTGCCAGCAGTGTCCGGGACAGGGAGGATTCACCCCTCCACTTT; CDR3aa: CASSVRDREDSPLHF
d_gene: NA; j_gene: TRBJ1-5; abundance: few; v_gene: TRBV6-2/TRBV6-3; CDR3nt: TGTGCCAGCAGTTACGGGGAGGGATTAGGAAATCAGCCCCAGCATTTT; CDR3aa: CASSYGEGLGNQPQHF
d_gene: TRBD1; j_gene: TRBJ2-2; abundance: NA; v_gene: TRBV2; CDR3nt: TGTGCCAGAGGGGGCGACAGAAGCACCGGGGAGCTGTTTTTT; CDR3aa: CARGGDRSTGELFF
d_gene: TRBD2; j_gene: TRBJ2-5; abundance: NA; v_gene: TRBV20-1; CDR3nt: TGCAGTGCTCAGACGCTAGCGGCCCAAGAGACCCAGTACTTC; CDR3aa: CSAQTLAAQETQYF
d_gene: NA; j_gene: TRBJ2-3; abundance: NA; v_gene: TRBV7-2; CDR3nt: TGTGCCAGCAGCTTAGCGAGCCAGGGCCCCACAGATACGCAGTATTTT; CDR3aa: CASSLASQGPTDTQYF
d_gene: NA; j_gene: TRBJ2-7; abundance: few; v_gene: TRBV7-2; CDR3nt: TGTGCCAGCAGCTTAGAGACAGAGCAGTACTTC; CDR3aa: CASSLETEQYF
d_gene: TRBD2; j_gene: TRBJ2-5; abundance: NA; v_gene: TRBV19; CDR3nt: TGTGCCAGTAGTGACCGGGGACTAGCGGTCCAAGAGACCCAGTACTTC; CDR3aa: CASSDRGLAVQETQYF
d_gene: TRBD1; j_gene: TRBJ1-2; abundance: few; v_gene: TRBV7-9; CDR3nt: TGTGCCAGCAGCCAGGGGGTGCCCCGATTTGGCTACACCTTC; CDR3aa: CASSQGVPRFGYTF
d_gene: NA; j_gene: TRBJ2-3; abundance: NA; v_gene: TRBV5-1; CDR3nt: TGCGCCAGCAGCTTGGAAGTAGTGGAAACAGATACGCAGTATTTT; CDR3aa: CASSLEVVETDTQYF
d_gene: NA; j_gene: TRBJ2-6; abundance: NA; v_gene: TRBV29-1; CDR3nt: TGCAGCGTTTGGGGCGCAGGGGCCAACGTCCTGACTTTC; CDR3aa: CSVWGAGANVLTF
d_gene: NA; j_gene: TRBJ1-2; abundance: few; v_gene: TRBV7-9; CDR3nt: TGTGCCAGCAGCTTAATAGGGATAGGTGGCTACACCTTC; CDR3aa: CASSLIGIGGYTF
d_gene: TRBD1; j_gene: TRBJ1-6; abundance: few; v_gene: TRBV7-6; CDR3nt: TGTGCCAGCAGCTGGTCACCGGGACAGAACAATTCACCCCTCCACTTT; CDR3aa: CASSWSPGQNNSPLHF
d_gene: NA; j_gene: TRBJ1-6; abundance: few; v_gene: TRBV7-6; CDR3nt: TGTGCCAGCAGCTTAGGCGGGGCAGGTTTTAATTCACCCCTCCACTTT; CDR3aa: CASSLGGAGFNSPLHF
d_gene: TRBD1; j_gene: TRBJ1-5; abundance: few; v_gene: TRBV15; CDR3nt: TGTGCCACCAGCAGAGACCTGACAGGGCGGGACCGTCAGCCCCAGCATTTT; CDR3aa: CATSRDLTGRDRQPQHF